These 14 T cell receptor beta chains share one sample of origin, sequenced in a study of T cells in Graves' hyperthyroidism and ophthalmopathy. TCR beta CDR3 region amplification was performed from RNA transcripts. The HTBI primer set served for first-round RT-PCR of the TCR CDR3. MiXCR was run by TCRdb on the multiplex PCR reads, yielding one entry per CDR3 protein. The repertoire consists of more than 300,000 distinct CDR3 sequences, with about a sixth occurring once and the leading ten covering approximately 35%. The specimen sequenced was blood. The receptors here all came from a woman aged 30 to 39 with Graves' hyperthyroidism that later progressed to Graves' ophthalmopathy.

This clonotype was counted at least ten times. V gene TRBV30 combines with J gene TRBJ1-6; D uncertain. This CDR3 has 15 amino acids. V lost 0 bases to trimming and J lost 10 bases, with 16 bases between them. Germline V gives CDR1 GTSNPN, CDR2 SVGIG (reference sequence). The CDR3 sequence: CAWSVLRGRRSPLHF. DNA for the CDR3: TGTGCCTGGAGTGTACTGCGCGGCCGCCGCTCACCCCTCCACTTT.

The V call is TRBV27, the J call TRBJ2-1, with 7 bases identical to TRBD2. With V trimmed by 5 bases and J by 7 bases, 8 bases remained unmatched. CDR1 is MNHEY, CDR2 SMNVEV, per germline (reference sequence). The CDR3 has 14 amino acids. The CDR3 spells CASSEAGSRNEQFF. Written as DNA, the CDR3 is TGTGCCAGCAGTGAAGCGGGGAGTCGGAATGAGCAGTTCTTC.

This clonotype was seen a handful of times. The chain carries TRBV5-1 and TRBJ2-3, with 8 bases fitting TRBD2. The CDR3 is 11 residues long. Germline-derived CDR1 and CDR2 are SGHRS and YFSETQ. V trimming: 2 bases; J trimming: 14 bases; junction bases outside the gene matches: 4. As DNA, the CDR3 is TGCGCCAGCAGCTTTAGCGGGGTTAGGTATTTT. Amino acids: CASSFSGVRYF.

This clonotype showed up many times. This chain uses TRBV6-1 with TRBJ1-4; no reliable D call. The CDR3 sequence is 13 residues long. Between the trimmed V and J ends, which lost 5 bases and 6 bases, there was a span of 10 bases. The germline CDR1 and CDR2 sequences are MNHNS and SASEGT. As DNA, the CDR3 is TGTGCCAGCAGTTATCTCCGGGATGAAAAACTGTTTTTT. As protein: CASSYLRDEKLFF.

This clonotype was counted at least ten times. The genes are TRBV11-3 and TRBJ2-5, with 7 bases aligning to TRBD1. With 4 bases clipped from V and 1 base from J, the junction kept 3 bases outside the gene matches. Germline loops: CDR1 SGHNT, CDR2 YENEEA. The CDR3 is made up of 14 amino acids. CDR3 residues: CASSSGQSQETQYF. The DNA of the CDR3 is TGTGCCAGCAGCTCGGGACAGAGCCAAGAGACCCAGTACTTC.

This clonotype was counted ten times or more. The chain links TRBV6-2 or TRBV6-3 to TRBJ1-1; possibly TRBD1 for D (6 bases). This CDR3 has 14 residues. Germline-derived CDR1 and CDR2 are MNHEY and SVGEGT. Trimming left V 0 bases short and J 5 bases short, with 10 bases between. The CDR3 protein is CASSYSGGGTEAFF. The CDR3 nucleotides read TGTGCCAGCAGTTACTCGGGAGGGGGGACTGAAGCTTTCTTT.

J is TRBJ1-4 and V is TRBV27; TRBD1 matches at 9 bases. This CDR3 spans 17 amino acids. Germline values: CDR1 MNHEY, CDR2 SMNVEV (reference sequence). V shed 5 bases and J 0 bases; nucleotides not matched to a gene: 7. As DNA, the CDR3 is TGTGCCAGCAGTCACCCGGGACAGGGTGCAACTAATGAAAAACTGTTTTTT. Amino acid sequence: CASSHPGQGATNEKLFF.

This clonotype was seen a handful of times. The V and J genes are TRBV19 and TRBJ2-7; D gene ambiguous. The CDR3 contains 13 residues. Trimming left V 10 bases short and J 0 bases short, with 13 bases between. Germline V gene lookup returns CDR1 LNHDA and CDR2 SQIVND (reference sequence). This chain's CDR3 is CATAEGPSYEQYF. CDR3 coding DNA: TGTGCCACCGCGGAAGGGCCCTCCTACGAGCAGTACTTC.

Many counts were recorded for this clonotype. The CDR3 region has the DNA TGTGCCAGTAGTCCCGGGTATGACGCTTTCTTT. Amino acid sequence: CASSPGYDAFF. The gene calls are TRBV19 and TRBJ1-1, with no clear D. CDR3 size: 11 residues. V shed 5 bases and J shed 11 bases, with 12 bases lying between them. Germline V gene lookup returns CDR1 LNHDA and CDR2 SQIVND (reference sequence).

This clonotype was recorded a few times. The gene calls are TRBV19 and TRBJ1-2; tentative D call: TRBD1 (5 bases). CDR1 and CDR2 from the germline V gene are LNHDA and SQIVND (reference sequence). V lost 9 bases and J lost 2, with 16 bases in between. The CDR3 has 14 residues. The CDR3 spells CASRQKGLNYGYTF. CDR3 in DNA: TGTGCCAGCCGGCAAAAGGGGCTGAACTATGGCTACACCTTC.

The V and J genes are TRBV9 and TRBJ2-4; 7 nucleotides match TRBD2. The V gene end was trimmed by 0 bases and the J gene end by 8 bases; junction bases not matched to a gene: 8. Germline loops: CDR1 SGDLS, CDR2 YYNGEE. The CDR3 runs 15 residues. In DNA, the CDR3 is TGTGCCAGCAGCGTAGACCAGGGTGGGGGGGACATTCAGTACTTC. Its protein is CASSVDQGGGDIQYF. The variable domain in full, with the rest retrieved from reference TRBV9 and TRBJ2-4, is DSGVTQTPKHLITATGQRVTLRCSPRSGDLSVYWYQQSLDQGLQFLIQYYNGEERAKGNILERFSAQQFPDLHSELNLSSLELGDSALYFCASSVDQGGGDIQYFGAGTRLSVL.

Concerning this clonotype itself: This may be a read error: a much more frequent sequence differs by one nucleotide. J is TRBJ2-2 and V is TRBV3-1; tentatively, D is TRBD1 or TRBD2 (5 bases each). This CDR3 contains 14 residues. Per germline, CDR1 LGHDT and CDR2 YNNKEL (reference sequence). The CDR3 nucleotides are TGTGCCTGCAGCCAACGGGACGGAACCGGGGAGCTGTTTTTT. Translated: CACSQRDGTGELFF.

Note on this clonotype: A much bigger clone sits one base away, suggesting this may be a read error. The limits of the CDR3 on the DNA are not certain, so only TCRdb's listed CDR3 is given. The genes are TRBV11-2 and TRBJ2-5; the table's D gene call, TRBD2, was not cross checked with the DNA. The CDR3 contains 15 residues when both ends are counted. Germline V CDR1 and CDR2: SGHAT, FQNNGV. The CDR3 sequence: CASSFGGGNTETRYF.

This clonotype was picked up many times. The genes are TRBV3-1 and TRBJ1-6; 7 positions agree with TRBD1. Trimming took 4 bases from V and 3 from J; bases not matched to a gene: 6. Germline V CDR1 and CDR2: LGHDT, YNNKEL (reference sequence). The CDR3 runs to 16 residues. DNA for the CDR3: TGTGCCAGCAGCCGGCGCCGGGACAGCTATAATTCACCCCTCCACTTT. Translating it yields CASSRRRDSYNSPLHF.